The 5 T cell receptor beta chains below come from one sample, sequenced in a study of T cells in Graves' hyperthyroidism and ophthalmopathy. Authors of the study amplified TCR beta CDR3 regions from RNA transcripts. First-round RT-PCR of the TCR CDR3 relied on the HTBI primer set. TCRdb reprocessed the multiplex PCR reads via MiXCR and lists one record per CDR3 protein. The table shows around 580,000 distinct CDR3 sequences, with around 15% occurring only once. The sequencing input was blood. These receptors were taken from a woman aged 18-30 years with Graves' hyperthyroidism.

Ten or more counts support this clonotype. V gene TRBV7-9 combines with J gene TRBJ1-1; D possibly corresponds to TRBD1 (6 bases). Trimming stripped 1 base from V and 3 bases from J, with 15 bases between. This CDR3 is 16 amino acids long. Per the germline V gene, CDR1 is SEHNR and CDR2 is FQNEAQ (reference sequence). The CDR3 is CASSLGTDRWDTEAFF. In nucleotides, the CDR3 is TGTGCCAGCAGCTTAGGGACAGATCGTTGGGACACTGAAGCTTTCTTT. The entire variable domain, with the rest obtained from reference TRBV7-9 and TRBJ1-1, is as follows: DTGVSQNPRHKITKRGQNVTFRCDPISEHNRLYWYRQTLGQGPEFLTYFQNEAQLEKSRLLSDRFSAERPKGSFSTLEIQRTEQGDSAMYLCASSLGTDRWDTEAFFGQGTRLTVV.

This clonotype has just a few counts. V is TRBV11-1 and J is TRBJ2-3, with 10 bases that match TRBD2. This CDR3 spans 18 amino acids. Germline V CDR1 and CDR2: SGHAT, FQDESV (reference sequence). The ends lost 7 bases at V and 2 bases at J; junction bases unmatched: 15. CDR3 residues: CASTQKNRLAGHTDTQYF. DNA for the CDR3: TGTGCCAGCACCCAAAAAAATCGACTAGCGGGCCACACAGATACGCAGTATTTT.

This clonotype was observed at least ten times. The chain joins TRBV20-1 to TRBJ1-6, with no clear D. This CDR3 has 13 amino acids. Germline-derived CDR1 and CDR2 are DFQATT and SNEGSKA (reference sequence). Trimming took off 3 bases at V and 6 bases at J, with 9 bases between the two ends. DNA of the CDR3: TGCAGTGCTAGTATCGAGACTAATTCACCCCTCCACTTT. Translation gives CSASIETNSPLHF.

In this sample, this clonotype turned up a few times. The DNA of the CDR3 is TGTGCCAGCAGTTTTATGAGAGGCACAGATACGCAGTATTTT. It yields the protein CASSFMRGTDTQYF. The rearrangement joins TRBV12-3 or TRBV12-4 to TRBJ2-3; D not resolved. Trimming stripped 3 bases from V and 1 base from J, with 8 bases between. CDR3 length: 14 amino acids.

V is TRBV6-2 or TRBV6-3 and J is TRBJ2-7; no clear D gene. The CDR3 length is 15 residues. V lost 5 bases and J 6 bases, leaving 20 bases between the germline ends. In germline, CDR1 is MNHEY, CDR2 SVGEGT. The CDR3 region has the DNA TGTGCCAGCAGTCCACCGGGTCGGATTTGGGGCGAGCAGTACTTC. Encoded protein: CASSPPGRIWGEQYF.